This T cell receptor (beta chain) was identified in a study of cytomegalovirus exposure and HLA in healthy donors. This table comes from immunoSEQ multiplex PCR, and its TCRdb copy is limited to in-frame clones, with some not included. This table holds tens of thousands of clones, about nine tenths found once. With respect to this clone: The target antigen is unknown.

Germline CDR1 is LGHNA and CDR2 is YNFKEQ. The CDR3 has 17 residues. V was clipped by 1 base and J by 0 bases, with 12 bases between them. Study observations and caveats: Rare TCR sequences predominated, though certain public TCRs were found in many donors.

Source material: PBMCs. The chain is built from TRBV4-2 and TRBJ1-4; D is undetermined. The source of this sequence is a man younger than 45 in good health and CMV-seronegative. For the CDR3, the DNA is TGTGCCAGCAGCCAAGTGGTCGGAGGTTCAACTAATGAAAAACTGTTTTTT. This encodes CASSQVVGGSTNEKLFF.